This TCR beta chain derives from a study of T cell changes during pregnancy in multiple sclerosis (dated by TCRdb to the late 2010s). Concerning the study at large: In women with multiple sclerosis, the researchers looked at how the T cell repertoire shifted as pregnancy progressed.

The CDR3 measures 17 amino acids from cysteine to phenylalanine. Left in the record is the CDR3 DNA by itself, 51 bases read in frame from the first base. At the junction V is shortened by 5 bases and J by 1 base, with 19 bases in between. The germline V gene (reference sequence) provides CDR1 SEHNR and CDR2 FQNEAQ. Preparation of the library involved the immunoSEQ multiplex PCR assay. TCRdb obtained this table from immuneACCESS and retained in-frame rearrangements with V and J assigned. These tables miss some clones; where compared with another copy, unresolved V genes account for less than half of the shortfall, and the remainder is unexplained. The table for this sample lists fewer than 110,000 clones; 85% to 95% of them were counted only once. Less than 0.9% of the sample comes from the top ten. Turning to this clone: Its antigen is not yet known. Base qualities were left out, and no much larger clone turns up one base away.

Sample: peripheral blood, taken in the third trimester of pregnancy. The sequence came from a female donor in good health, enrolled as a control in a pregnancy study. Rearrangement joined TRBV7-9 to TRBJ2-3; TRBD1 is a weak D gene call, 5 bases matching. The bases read TGTGCCAGCAGCCTCAGGGTATCGGGCGTGGGCACAGATACGCAGTATTTT. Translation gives CASSLRVSGVGTDTQYF.